The 5 T cell receptor beta chains below come from one sample, sequenced in a study of T cell responses to AZD1222 COVID-19 vaccine (dated by TCRdb to the early 2020s). The library was obtained by the immunoSEQ multiplex PCR assay. The source is immuneACCESS, and TCRdb retained only in-frame sequences with V and J called. Part of the clones is not carried over; for the studies checked, unresolved V genes explain less than half of this, and the remainder is unexplained. In this sample the table shows about 180,000 clones, 85% to 95% of which occur a single time. The ten largest clonotypes hold under 1.1% of the sample. In light of the paper, this sample's time point label describes: about 28 days (+/-7) after the second vaccine dose. This specimen's treatment or condition label, interpreted: meningococcal conjugate vaccine given as trial control. The sample here was peripheral blood, taken 28 days after the second dose of the MenACWY control vaccine. The receptors come from an adult who received the MenACWY meningococcal vaccine as a control.

The gene calls are TRBV27 and TRBJ1-5; a weak D match, TRBD1 (5 bases). This CDR3 comprises 14 residues. V lost 2 bases and J lost 3, with 8 bases in between. Germline assignment: CDR1 MNHEY and CDR2 SMNVEV (reference sequence). CDR3 sequence: CASSLRTTNQPQHF. DNA of the CDR3: TGTGCCAGCAGTTTAAGGACAACCAATCAGCCCCAGCATTTT.

CDR3 nucleotide sequence: TGTGCCATCAGTGAAAGGACAGGGTCGGACGAGCAGTACTTC. Residues: CAISERTGSDEQYF. The chain couples TRBV10-3 to TRBJ2-7; 8 positions match TRBD1. V lost 3 bases and J lost 5; bases outside the gene matches: 6. This CDR3 region has 14 residues. From germline, CDR1 is ENHRY and CDR2 SYGVKD.

The chain carries TRBV3-1 (or the pseudogene TRBV3-2) and TRBJ2-1; D perhaps matches TRBD1 (7 bases). The ends were cut back, 1 base at V and 13 bases at J, with 20 bases in the middle. The CDR3 has 15 residues. Germline CDR1 LGHDT, CDR2 YNNKEL (reference sequence). The CDR3 loop is CASSQARRDSSYQFF. The DNA of the CDR3 is TGTGCCAGCAGCCAAGCCCGGAGGGACAGCTCTTACCAGTTCTTC.

V and J are TRBV5-8 and TRBJ2-5; no definite D call. Germline V gene data show CDR1 as SGHTS and CDR2 as YDEGEE. The CDR3 length is 11 residues. V was trimmed by 4 bases and J by 5 bases, leaving 6 bases between them. CDR3 bases: TGTGCCAGCAGCCGTAGTGAGACCCAGTACTTC. The encoded protein is CASSRSETQYF. Variable domain in full (rest from reference TRBV5-8 and TRBJ2-5): EAGVTQSPTHLIKTRGQQATLRCSPISGHTSVYWYQQALGLGLQFLLWYDEGEERNRGNFPPRFSGRQFPNYSSELNVNALELEDSALYLCASSRSETQYFGPGTRLLVL.

This chain uses TRBV5-8 with TRBJ1-6, with D possibly being TRBD1 (6 bases). Germline V gene sequence: CDR1 SGHTS, CDR2 YDEGEE. V was shortened by 1 base and J by 7 bases, with 12 bases between the two germline ends. The CDR3 is made up of 15 amino acids. The CDR3 DNA reads as TGTGCCAGCAGCTTGCGGGGGGCGCGGAATTCACCCCTCCACTTT. Protein sequence: CASSLRGARNSPLHF. Full variable domain (missing parts from reference TRBV5-8 and TRBJ1-6): EAGVTQSPTHLIKTRGQQATLRCSPISGHTSVYWYQQALGLGLQFLLWYDEGEERNRGNFPPRFSGRQFPNYSSELNVNALELEDSALYLCASSLRGARNSPLHFGNGTRLTVT.